The clone carrying this T cell receptor (beta chain) has a count of ten or more. This entry comes from a study of blood T cells in healthy people across ages. Healthy Caucasian individuals from Russia aged roughly 6 to 100 served as donors. Germline lookup yields CDR1 SGHNT and CDR2 YENEEA. V was shortened by 2 bases and J by 1 base, with 11 bases between the two germline ends. This CDR3 contains 15 residues. The second PCR ran 7 to 11 cycles with a sample-barcoded 5' primer and J-beta primers. In TCRdb, the 5' RACE reads were re-called with MiXCR into one record per CDR3 protein. The sample carries hundreds of thousands of distinct CDR3 sequences, about half recorded once.

This TCR was sampled from a man aged 80 or over in good health. The V call is TRBV11-3, the J call TRBJ1-1, with D possibly being TRBD1 (5 bases). The sequenced sample consisted of blood. CDR3 in amino acids: CASSLYAQGNTEAFF. CDR3 DNA: TGTGCCAGCAGCTTATATGCGCAGGGGAACACTGAAGCTTTCTTT.